The 26 T cell receptor beta chains below all came from one sample that was sequenced in a study of T cell repertoires in cytomegalovirus infection. One entry per CDR3 protein results from TCRdb running MiXCR on the reads. This table has 650,000 to 900,000 distinct CDR3 sequences, around a third appearing once. The antigens for these receptors are not known. The source was cultured CD8+ T cells from PBMCs, collected from culture after CMV antigen stimulation. The receptors stem from a human donor in good health (CMV status not recorded). Some clones in this sample may be carry-over from other donors' samples.

The chain links TRBV19 to TRBJ1-1, with 7 bases aligning to TRBD1. The germline gives CDR1 LNHDA, CDR2 SQIVND (reference sequence). The CDR3 sequence is 14 residues long. J gave up 1 base and V 5 bases, and 4 bases lay outside the gene matches. This CDR3 reads CASSRAGGNTEAFF. The CDR3 coding sequence is TGTGCCAGTAGTCGGGCAGGGGGGAACACTGAAGCTTTCTTT.

V is TRBV4-3 and J is TRBJ2-6; 8 bases fit TRBD1. With 1 base clipped from V and 8 bases from J, the junction kept 4 bases outside the gene matches. The CDR3 has 15 amino acids. Germline V gene lookup returns CDR1 LGHNA and CDR2 YSLEER. CDR3 in DNA: TGCGCCAGCAGCCAAGTAGACAGGGGTTCCAACGTCCTGACTTTC. It is translated as CASSQVDRGSNVLTF.

The chain combines TRBV6-1 with TRBJ2-7; no clear D. In germline, CDR1 is MNHNS, CDR2 SASEGT. This CDR3 is 11 amino acids long. V was trimmed by 10 bases and J by 3 bases, leaving 10 bases between them. The CDR3 loop reads CANPEDYEQYV. CDR3 sequence (DNA): TGTGCCAACCCCGAGGACTACGAGCAGTACGTC.

This clonotype was counted many times. V gene TRBV7-2 combines with J gene TRBJ1-3; D gene uncertain. Germline V gives CDR1 SGHTA, CDR2 FQGNSA. Between the trimmed V and J ends, which lost 3 bases and 0 bases, there was a span of 6 bases. The CDR3 is made up of 14 amino acids. The DNA of the CDR3 is TGTGCCAGCAGCTTTGACAACTCTGGAAACACCATATATTTT. It is translated as CASSFDNSGNTIYF.

V is TRBV5-6 and J is TRBJ1-1, with D tentatively TRBD1 (6 bases). Trimming pared 6 bases from V and 4 bases from J, leaving 16 bases between. This CDR3 has 14 amino acids. Germline V gives CDR1 SGHDT, CDR2 YYEEEE. The CDR3 reads CASTSLQGGTEAFF. Here the CDR3 DNA reads TGTGCCAGCACCTCACTACAGGGAGGCACTGAAGCTTTCTTT.

This clonotype has ten or more counts. The chain links TRBV7-2 to TRBJ2-5, with TRBD2 as a possible D gene (6 bases). V shed 4 bases and J shed 5 bases, with 17 bases lying between them. Per the germline V gene, CDR1 is SGHTA and CDR2 is FQGNSA. The CDR3 has 15 residues. The CDR3 bases are TGTGCCAGCAGCTCTTCCTCGGGGGAGTGGGAGACCCAGTACTTC. Encoded protein: CASSSSSGEWETQYF.

CDR3 DNA: TGTGCCACCAGTCGACCCACTAGCGGGGGGGCCTTTGATACGCAGTATTTT. Translation gives CATSRPTSGGAFDTQYF. This sequence joins TRBV15 and TRBJ2-3; 13 nucleotides match TRBD2. Germline CDR1 reads LNHNV; CDR2 reads YYDKDF (reference sequence). The CDR3 is 17 amino acids. The V segment lost 6 bases and the J segment 6 bases; nucleotides outside the gene matches: 12.

Regarding this clonotype: A read error may produce the germline difference seen at one junction end. This rearrangement joins TRBV4-1 to TRBJ1-1; D ambiguous. From germline, CDR1 is MGHRA and CDR2 YSYEKL. CDR3 length: 14 residues. CDR3 amino acids: CASSHEGSNTEAFF. Here the CDR3 DNA reads TGTGCCAGCAGCCACGAGGGTTCGAACACTGAAGCTTTCTTT.

This clonotype appeared once. The genes are TRBV27 and TRBJ1-1; TRBD1 is a possible D gene (5 bases). The germline V and J ends were trimmed by 8 bases and 5 bases, with 18 bases remaining between them. Germline V gene lookup returns CDR1 MNHEY and CDR2 SMNVEV (reference sequence). This CDR3 has 14 residues. The CDR3 DNA sequence: TGTGCCAGCCGCCACACAGGAGGTGGAACTGAAGCTTTCTTT. Translation: CASRHTGGGTEAFF.

This clonotype has just a few counts. V gene TRBV6-1 combines with J gene TRBJ1-1; D not certain. Trimming cost V 11 bases and J 7 bases, with 14 bases left between them. The CDR3 runs to 11 residues. Germline lookup yields CDR1 MNHNS and CDR2 SASEGT. CDR3 DNA sequence: TGTGCCGCCGGCGGCCAGAATGAAGCTTTCTTT. As protein: CAAGGQNEAFF.

This clonotype came up a few times. This chain uses TRBV6-5 with TRBJ2-3; D is possibly TRBD2 (5 bases). Germline V gives CDR1 MNHEY, CDR2 SVGAGI. Trimming took 6 bases from V and 4 from J, leaving 20 bases between them. The CDR3 is made up of 16 amino acids. The CDR3 sequence: CASSDGPYTGADTQYF. CDR3 bases: TGTGCCAGCAGCGACGGCCCCTACACCGGGGCAGATACGCAGTATTTT.

For this clonotype: This may arise from a read error, as a much more abundant clone is one base away. The chain employs TRBV7-9 and TRBJ1-2; 8 bases match TRBD1. CDR1 is SEHNR, CDR2 FQNEAQ, per germline (reference sequence). The CDR3 runs to 16 residues. V dropped 5 bases and J dropped 3; count of bases not matched to a gene: 11. The CDR3 loop reads CASSPPAGQEHYGYTF. The CDR3 DNA reads TGTGCCAGCAGCCCGCCTGCGGGACAGGAACACTATGGCTACACCTTC.

The chain joins TRBV5-1 to TRBJ1-5; D might be TRBD1 (5 bases). This CDR3 contains 14 residues. V was clipped by 4 bases and J by 5 bases, with 13 bases between them. The germline gives CDR1 SGHRS, CDR2 YFSETQ. As DNA, the CDR3 is TGCGCCAGCAGCGACGGGGAAGGGGATCAGCCCCAGCATTTT. Amino acid sequence: CASSDGEGDQPQHF.

The rearrangement links TRBV7-2 to TRBJ1-3; 7 nucleotides align to TRBD1. Germline V CDR1 and CDR2: SGHTA, FQGNSA. The CDR3 is 18 amino acids. With V trimmed by 2 bases and J by 1 base, 11 bases remained unmatched. The CDR3 sequence is CASSLRVTGAISGNTIYF. The CDR3 DNA follows: TGTGCCAGCAGCTTAAGGGTAACAGGGGCTATTTCTGGAAACACCATATATTTT.

This chain joins TRBV7-9 and TRBJ1-1; the D is unclear. Germline values: CDR1 SEHNR, CDR2 FQNEAQ (reference sequence). The CDR3 is 14 amino acids. Trimming cost V 6 bases and J 1 base, with 12 bases left between them. CDR3 amino acids: CASRSSPENTEAFF. The CDR3 nucleotides read TGTGCCAGCAGATCTTCCCCCGAGAACACTGAAGCTTTCTTT.

This clonotype was counted once. The chain employs TRBV27 and TRBJ1-2; D is uncertain. Germline-derived CDR1 and CDR2 are MNHEY and SMNVEV (reference sequence). The CDR3 has 13 residues. V shed 3 bases and J shed 2 bases, with 7 bases lying between them. CDR3 region: CASSFALNYGYTF. CDR3 nucleotides: TGTGCCAGCAGTTTTGCCCTAAACTATGGCTACACCTTC.

This clonotype was counted a few times. CDR3 protein: CASSFFRGGDTDTQYF. For the CDR3, the DNA is TGTGCCAGCAGTTTCTTCCGGGGGGGAGACACAGATACGCAGTATTTT. V and J are TRBV28 and TRBJ2-3, with TRBD2 matching 8 bases. This CDR3 spans 16 amino acids. The V segment lost 3 bases and the J segment 2 bases; nucleotides outside the gene matches: 7. CDR1 is MDHEN, CDR2 SYDVKM, per germline.

The chain combines TRBV5-1 with TRBJ1-2, with a tentative D call TRBD1 (5 bases). V was cut by 0 bases and J by 4 bases, with 10 bases left in between. This CDR3 has 14 amino acids. Germline CDR1 is SGHRS and CDR2 is YFSETQ. CDR3: CASSLDRSPYGYTF. The CDR3 DNA follows: TGCGCCAGCAGCTTGGACAGGTCTCCCTATGGCTACACCTTC.

The chain's CDR3 is CASRQGTDLEAFF. The CDR3 bases are TGTGCCAGCAGACAAGGGACAGACCTTGAAGCTTTCTTT. The chain carries TRBV27 and TRBJ1-1; 7 bases agree with TRBD1. J gave up 7 bases and V 6 bases, and 8 bases lay outside the gene matches. The germline V gene has CDR1 MNHEY and CDR2 SMNVEV (reference sequence). This CDR3 region has 13 residues.

The V and J genes are TRBV7-9 and TRBJ2-1; TRBD2 matches 8 bases. This CDR3 has 15 residues. J was trimmed by 6 bases and V by 2 bases; bases with no gene match: 6. Germline-derived CDR1 and CDR2 are SEHNR and FQNEAQ (reference sequence). Here the CDR3 DNA reads TGTGCCAGCAGCTTACGGAGCGGGGGAGGCAATGAGCAGTTCTTC. Encoded protein: CASSLRSGGGNEQFF.

The rearrangement joins TRBV19 to TRBJ1-1; D is unclear. The CDR3 is 16 amino acids. Trimming stripped 1 base from V and 1 base from J, with 13 bases between. The germline V gene has CDR1 LNHDA and CDR2 SQIVND (reference sequence). For the CDR3, the DNA is TGTGCCAGTAGTATAGGAGCGGGCAGGAGGAACACTGAAGCTTTCTTT. It translates to CASSIGAGRRNTEAFF.

This clonotype was seen a few times. J is TRBJ1-1 and V is TRBV19, with D hard to call. The CDR3 length is 12 residues. Between the trimmed V and J ends, which lost 7 bases and 3 bases, there was a span of 9 bases. Germline CDR1 and CDR2: LNHDA and SQIVND (reference sequence). The CDR3 DNA sequence: TGTGCCAGTACCGACTGGGACACTGAAGCTTTCTTT. Residues: CASTDWDTEAFF.

The chain links TRBV6-2 or TRBV6-3 to TRBJ2-2, with D possibly being TRBD2 (6 bases). CDR3 length: 17 residues. Trimming cost V 2 bases and J 2 bases, with 15 bases left between them. The germline V gene encodes CDR1 MNHEY and CDR2 SVGEGT. The CDR3 DNA is TGTGCCAGCAGTTACCCTGGGGAGCGGGCCAACACCGGGGAGCTGTTTTTT. Translation: CASSYPGERANTGELFF.

V usage is TRBV15 and J usage is TRBJ1-2; D ambiguous. This CDR3 contains 17 residues. The V and J ends lost 0 bases and 2 bases respectively, with 16 bases between them. Per germline, CDR1 LNHNV and CDR2 YYDKDF (reference sequence). The CDR3 sequence is CATSRDRSPDGNYGYTF. For the CDR3, the DNA is TGTGCCACCAGCAGAGATAGAAGCCCCGACGGAAACTATGGCTACACCTTC. Together with reference TRBV15 and TRBJ1-2, the CDR3 gives the full variable domain: DAMVIQNPRYQVTQFGKPVTLSCSQTLNHNVMYWYQQKSSQAPKLLFHYYDKDFNNEADTPDNFQSRRPNTSFCFLDIRSPGLGDTAMYLCATSRDRSPDGNYGYTFGSGTRLTVV.

This clonotype appeared once. The V gene is TRBV7-9, the J gene TRBJ2-1, with D tentatively TRBD1 (6 bases). The length of the CDR3 is 17 residues. Germline CDR1 and CDR2: SEHNR and FQNEAQ (reference sequence). Trimming cost V 5 bases and J 2 bases, with 19 bases left between them. The CDR3 reads CASSTNSGHNAYNEQFF. The CDR3 bases are TGTGCCAGCAGCACAAACTCGGGACATAACGCCTACAATGAGCAGTTCTTC.

This clonotype has just a few counts. The gene calls are TRBV7-9 and TRBJ1-4; perhaps TRBD1 as D (6 bases). The CDR3 spans 14 residues. Trimming left V 5 bases short and J 5 bases short, with 12 bases between. Looked up from germline, CDR1 is SEHNR and CDR2 is FQNEAQ (reference sequence). The DNA for the CDR3 is TGTGCCAGCAGCAAACAGGGCCTGAATGAAAAACTGTTTTTT. Translated, it gives CASSKQGLNEKLFF.